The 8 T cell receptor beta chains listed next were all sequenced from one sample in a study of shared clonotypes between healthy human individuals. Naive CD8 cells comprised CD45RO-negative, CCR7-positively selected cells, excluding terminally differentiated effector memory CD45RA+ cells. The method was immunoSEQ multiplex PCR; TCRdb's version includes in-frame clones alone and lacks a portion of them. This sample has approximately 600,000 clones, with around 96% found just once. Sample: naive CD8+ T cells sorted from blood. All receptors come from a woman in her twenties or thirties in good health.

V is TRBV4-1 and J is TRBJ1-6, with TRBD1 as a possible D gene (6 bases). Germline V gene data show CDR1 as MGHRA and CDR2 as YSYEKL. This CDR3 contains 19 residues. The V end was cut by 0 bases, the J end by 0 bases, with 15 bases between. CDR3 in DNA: TGCGCCAGCAGCCAAGACCCCGGGGGGCCTAGCTCCTATAATTCACCCCTCCACTTT. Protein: CASSQDPGGPSSYNSPLHF.

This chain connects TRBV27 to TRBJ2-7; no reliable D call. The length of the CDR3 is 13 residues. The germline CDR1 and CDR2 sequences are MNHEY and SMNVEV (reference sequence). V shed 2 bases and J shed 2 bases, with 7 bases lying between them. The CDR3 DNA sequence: TGTGCCAGCAGTTTAAATGAAGCCTACGAGCAGTACTTC. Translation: CASSLNEAYEQYF.

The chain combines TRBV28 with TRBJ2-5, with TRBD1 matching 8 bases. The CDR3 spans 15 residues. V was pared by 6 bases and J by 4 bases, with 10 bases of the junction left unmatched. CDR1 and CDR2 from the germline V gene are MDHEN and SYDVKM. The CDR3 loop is CASSPGGGRRETQYF. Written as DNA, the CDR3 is TGTGCCAGCAGCCCAGGGGGCGGAAGGAGAGAGACCCAGTACTTC.

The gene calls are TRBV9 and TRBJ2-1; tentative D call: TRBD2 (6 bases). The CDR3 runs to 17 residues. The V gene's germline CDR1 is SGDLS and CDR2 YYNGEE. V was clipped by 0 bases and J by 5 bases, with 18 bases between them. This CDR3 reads CASSVDLSAGSNNEQFF. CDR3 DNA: TGTGCCAGCAGCGTAGATTTGTCGGCGGGGTCTAACAATGAGCAGTTCTTC.

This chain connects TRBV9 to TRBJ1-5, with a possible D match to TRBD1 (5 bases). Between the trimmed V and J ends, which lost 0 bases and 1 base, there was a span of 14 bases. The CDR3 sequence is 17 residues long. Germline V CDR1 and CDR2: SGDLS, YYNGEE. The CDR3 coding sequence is TGTGCCAGCAGCGTAGGGACCGGGACCCAAAGCAATCAGCCCCAGCATTTT. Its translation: CASSVGTGTQSNQPQHF.

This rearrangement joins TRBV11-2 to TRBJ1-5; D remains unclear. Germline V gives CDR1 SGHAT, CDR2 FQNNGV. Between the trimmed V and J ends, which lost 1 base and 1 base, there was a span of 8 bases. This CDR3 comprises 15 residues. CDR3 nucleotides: TGTGCCAGCAGCTTAGGCACGTCGAGCAATCAGCCCCAGCATTTT. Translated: CASSLGTSSNQPQHF.

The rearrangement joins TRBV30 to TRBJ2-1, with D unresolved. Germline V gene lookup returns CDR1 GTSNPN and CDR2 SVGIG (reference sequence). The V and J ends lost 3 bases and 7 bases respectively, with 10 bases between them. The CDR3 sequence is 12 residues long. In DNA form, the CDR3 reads TGTGCCTGGAGCCCGATCCTTAATGAGCAGTTCTTC. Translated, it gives CAWSPILNEQFF.

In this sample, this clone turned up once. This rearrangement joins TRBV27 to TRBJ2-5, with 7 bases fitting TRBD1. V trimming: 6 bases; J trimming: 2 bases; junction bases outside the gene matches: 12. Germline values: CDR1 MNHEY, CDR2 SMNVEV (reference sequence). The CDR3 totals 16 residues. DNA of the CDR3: TGTGCCAGCAGCCTTCGGACAGGTGGTAGGCAAGAGACCCAGTACTTC. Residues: CASSLRTGGRQETQYF.